This record concerns one T cell receptor (beta chain) sequence. In this sample, this clonotype turned up a few times. Its antigen is still unknown. One base away there is no much larger clone; base qualities are not given. There are 14 amino acids in the CDR3, from cysteine to phenylalanine inclusive. Only the CDR3 DNA stays, 42 bases, in frame from base 1. At the junction V is shortened by 3 bases and J by 5 bases, with 11 bases in between. The CDR1 and CDR2 encoded by the germline V gene are SGHAT and FQNNGV. The data were taken from a study of response to subunit inactivated influenza vaccine (dated 2018 in TCRdb). Background for the entire study: To follow how T cells responded to a trivalent subunit inactivated influenza vaccine, the researchers relied on deep quantitative profiling of the T cell receptor repertoire. The full study reports these points: The authors proposed that each seasonal influenza vaccination may bring in only a limited number of new T cells.

The library was produced with RT-PCR. Sequenced using an Illumina HiSeq 2500. TCRdb applied fastp at Q25 and MiXCR to the public reads, then kept only in-frame beta chains. Identical CDR3 proteins give one entry, which carries the most common genes and DNA. The table for this sample lists 300,000 to 350,000 distinct CDR3 sequences; approximately 23% of them were counted only once. The biggest ten clones account for under 13% of the sample. The sequence joins TRBV11-2 to TRBJ1-5; the D gene remains uncertain. This sequence was found in a man aged 50-75 years who received an inactivated influenza vaccine. Donor details come from another sample of the same person, matched by shared clones. Sequencing was performed on PBMCs from blood, taken approximately 20 months after vaccination. The CDR3 has the sequence CASSLSRRHQPQHF. The DNA is TGTGCCAGCAGCTTGTCCAGGAGGCATCAGCCCCAGCATTTT.